The clone carrying this TCR beta chain was recorded many times. Indicated time point: newly diagnosed GD, antithyroid drugs for less than 3 months. Making the TCR library involved RNA that had been extracted from PBMCs. These data come from a study of regulatory T cells in long-lasting Graves disease. The TCR beta library used iRepertoire HTBI primers with Arm-PCR amplification of CDR3. TCRdb reanalysed the multiplex PCR reads using MiXCR and keeps one entry per CDR3 protein. This sample yields approximately 540,000 distinct CDR3 sequences, of which around 12% are seen a single time; almost 9% belongs to the top ten. Trimming pared 9 bases from V and 2 bases from J, leaving 19 bases between. Germline-derived CDR1 and CDR2 are MNHEY and SMNVEV (reference sequence). This CDR3 has 16 amino acids. These sequences were also reported in another study, on T cells in Graves' hyperthyroidism and ophthalmopathy.

The clonotype comes from a woman aged 25 to 45 with Graves disease. Sequenced here: peripheral blood mononuclear cells (PBMCs), sampled at new diagnosis, from a patient treated with antithyroid drugs. This chain connects TRBV27 to TRBJ1-4, with a tentative D call TRBD1 (5 bases). As DNA, the CDR3 is TGTGCCAGGGGACCCCCAGGGCCGTGGACTAATGAAAAACTGTTTTTT. Translated: CARGPPGPWTNEKLFF. The entire variable domain, with the rest obtained from reference TRBV27 and TRBJ1-4, is as follows: EAQVTQNPRYLITVTGKKLTVTCSQNMNHEYMSWYRQDPGLGLRQIYYSMNVEVTDKGDVPEGYKVSRKEKRNFPLILESPSPNQTSLYFCARGPPGPWTNEKLFFGSGTQLSVL.